The rows below give T cell receptor beta chains drawn from one sample of a study of technical replicates of blood from four donors. TCRdb's copy holds only in-frame clones and misses some; the assay was immunoSEQ multiplex PCR. The table has around 49,000 clones, roughly 95% seen once. The sample taken for sequencing was T cells isolated from PBMCs. These receptors originate from a human donor in good health. The CDR3 runs from the conserved cysteine through the conserved F or W. Clone size is shown for a subset of rows, as once, few, many or a class of expanded clone.

CDR3 length	clone size	V gene	J gene	CDR3 protein
15	-	TRBV9	TRBJ2-1	CASSVDPGLYNEQFF
13	few	TRBV2	TRBJ1-2	CASSETGGYGYTF
13	-	TRBV5-1	TRBJ1-1	CASSPGTHTEAFF
12	-	TRBV30	TRBJ1-2	CAWSAGTFGYTF
18	-	TRBV9	TRBJ2-2	CASSVAILAGGNTGELFF
14	-	TRBV30	TRBJ2-1	CAWSKAVMRNEQFF
13	-	TRBV6-5	TRBJ1-1	CASSPRGNTEAFF
15	-	TRBV4-3	TRBJ1-1	CASSQDWGTYIEAFF
13	-	TRBV30	TRBJ2-5	CAWSVRGSETQYF
15	-	TRBV5-4	TRBJ1-1	CASSLDSGPGSEAFF
11	-	TRBV7-9	TRBJ2-7	CASSLYSEQYF
15	-	TRBV4-1	TRBJ2-1	CASSQPAGSYNEQFF
17	-	TRBV9	TRBJ1-3	CASSPDTGGLSGNTIYF
13	-	TRBV6-5	TRBJ1-2	CASSQGFDYGYTF
15	-	TRBV4-2	TRBJ2-7	CASSQELAGNDEQYF
14	-	TRBV5-6	TRBJ1-2	CASSLLGGDNGYTF
16	-	TRBV9	TRBJ2-3	CASSVGGGALGDTQYF
14	-	TRBV10-1	TRBJ1-2	CASSDHRDNYGYTF
16	-	TRBV21-1	TRBJ2-7	CASSKKRGGHSYEQYF
14	-	TRBV27	TRBJ2-2	CASSDRENTGELFF
13	-	TRBV5-6	TRBJ2-1	CASSLVTDNEQFF
15	-	TRBV28	TRBJ1-1	CASSSPNTGYTEAFF
14	-	TRBV6-1	TRBJ2-5	CASSRLQGDETQYF
15	-	TRBV28	TRBJ2-7	CASSFDPGQSYEQYF
12	-	TRBV11-2	TRBJ2-7	CASSFNTYEQYF
13	-	TRBV6-5	TRBJ2-3	CASIPEGTDTQYF
15	-	TRBV5-4	TRBJ2-7	CASSASGTSPYEQYF
13	-	TRBV19	TRBJ1-2	CASSLTGDYGYTF
12	-	TRBV11-2	TRBJ1-1	CASSLDRLEAFF
15	-	TRBV6-1	TRBJ2-1	CASTLRDRSYNEQFF
15	-	TRBV9	TRBJ2-1	CASSVEHLSYNEQFF
16	-	TRBV6-6	TRBJ1-1	CASSYSPKGPGSEAFF
15	-	TRBV6-1	TRBJ1-5	CASGEIDRGNQPQHF
16	once	TRBV30	TRBJ2-1	CAWSGRLAGEYNEQFF
14	-	TRBV6-1	TRBJ2-7	CASRASGNFYEQYF
13	-	TRBV5-1	TRBJ1-1	CASTRGENTEAFF
14	-	TRBV9	TRBJ2-3	CASSVVSSLDTQYF
13	-	TRBV6-1	TRBJ1-4	CASSPKIQEKLFF
15	-	TRBV4-1	TRBJ2-7	CASSQGSGRAYEQYF